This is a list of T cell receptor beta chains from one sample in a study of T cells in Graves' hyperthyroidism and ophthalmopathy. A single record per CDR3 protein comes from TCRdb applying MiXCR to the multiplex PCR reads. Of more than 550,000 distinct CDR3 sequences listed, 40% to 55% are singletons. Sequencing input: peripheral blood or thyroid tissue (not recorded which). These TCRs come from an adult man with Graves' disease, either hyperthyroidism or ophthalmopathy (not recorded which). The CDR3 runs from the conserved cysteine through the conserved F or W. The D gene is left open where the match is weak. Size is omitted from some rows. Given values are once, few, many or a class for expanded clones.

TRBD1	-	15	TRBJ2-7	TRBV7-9	CASSLNPGTGYEQYF	TGCGCCAGCAGCTTGAATCCCGGGACAGGGTACGAGCAGTACTTC
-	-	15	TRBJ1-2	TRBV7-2	CASSTGNSASGGYTF	TGTGCCAGCAGCACGGGGAATTCCGCTTCGGGAGGCTACACCTTC
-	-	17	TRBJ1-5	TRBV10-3	CASSPHLEQGPNQPQHF	TGTGCCAGCAGTCCGCACCTCGAACAGGGACCGAATCAGCCCCAGCATTTT
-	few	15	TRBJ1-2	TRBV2	CASSDLQGPNYGYTF	TGTGCCAGCAGTGATCTGCAGGGACCCAACTATGGCTACACCTTC
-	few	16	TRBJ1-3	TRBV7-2	CASSQAQDLSGNTIYF	TGTGCCAGCAGCCAAGCACAGGATCTCTCTGGAAACACCATATATTTT
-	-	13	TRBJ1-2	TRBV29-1	CSQGPTGNYGYTF	TGCAGCCAGGGCCCAACAGGGAACTATGGCTACACCTTC
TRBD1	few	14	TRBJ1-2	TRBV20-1	CSAREARGRDGYTF	TGCAGTGCTAGAGAGGCGAGGGGGCGGGATGGCTACACCTTC
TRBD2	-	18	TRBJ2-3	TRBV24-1	CATSDPRTSGPSTDTQYF	TGTGCCACCAGTGATCCACGGACTAGCGGGCCTAGCACAGATACGCAGTATTTT
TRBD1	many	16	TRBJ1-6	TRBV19	CASSIGEWDSNSPLHF	TGTGCCAGTAGTATCGGGGAGTGGGACAGTAATTCACCCCTCCACTTT
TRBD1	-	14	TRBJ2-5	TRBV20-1	CSARQGDTQETQYF	TGCAGTGCTAGACAGGGGGACACACAAGAGACCCAGTACTTC
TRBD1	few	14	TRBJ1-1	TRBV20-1	CSASRQTGGLVAFF	TGCAGTGCTAGTCGGCAGACAGGGGGCTTGGTAGCTTTCTTT
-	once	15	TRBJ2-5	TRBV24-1	CATSSLDAGQETQYF	TGTGCCACCAGCAGCCTAGATGCAGGGCAAGAGACCCAGTACTTC
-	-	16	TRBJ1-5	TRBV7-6	CASSPEGGDGNQPQHF	TGTGCCAGCAGCCCAGAGGGGGGGGACGGCAATCAGCCCCAGCATTTT
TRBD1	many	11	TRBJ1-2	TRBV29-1	CSVRTGNGYTF	TGCAGCGTTAGGACAGGGAATGGCTACACCTTC
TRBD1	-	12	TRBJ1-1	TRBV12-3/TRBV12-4	CASTRRQGGAFF	TGTGCCAGCACCCGAAGACAGGGGGGAGCTTTCTTT
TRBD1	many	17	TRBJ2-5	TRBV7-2	CASSLSKGQGQQETQYF	TGTGCCAGCAGCTTAAGCAAGGGACAGGGACAGCAAGAGACCCAGTACTTC
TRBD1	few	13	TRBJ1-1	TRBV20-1	CSLPGQMNTEAFF	TGCAGTTTACCGGGACAGATGAACACTGAAGCTTTCTTT
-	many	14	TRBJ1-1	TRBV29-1	CSVLLPLTGREAFF	TGCAGCGTTCTATTACCCCTGACAGGTCGTGAAGCTTTCTTT
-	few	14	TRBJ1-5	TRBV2	CASSLTLSNQPQHF	TGTGCCAGCAGTTTGACACTGAGCAATCAGCCCCAGCATTTT
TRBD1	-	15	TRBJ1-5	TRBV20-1	CSASPGQGGNQPQHF	TGCAGTGCTAGTCCGGGACAGGGTGGGAATCAGCCCCAGCATTTT
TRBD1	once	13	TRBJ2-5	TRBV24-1	CASRKQGEETQYF	TGTGCCAGCAGGAAACAGGGGGAAGAGACCCAGTACTTC
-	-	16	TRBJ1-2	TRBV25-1	CASSLARLGIHYGYTF	TGTGCCAGCAGTTTAGCCCGCCTGGGAATCCACTATGGCTACACCTTC
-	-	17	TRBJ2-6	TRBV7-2	CASSPKGGLSGANVLTF	TGTGCCAGCAGCCCGAAGGGGGGCCTCTCTGGGGCCAACGTCCTGACTTTC
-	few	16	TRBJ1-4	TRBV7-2	CASSLPGGSGNEKLFF	TGTGCCAGCAGTTTGCCCGGGGGCTCGGGTAATGAAAAACTGTTTTTT
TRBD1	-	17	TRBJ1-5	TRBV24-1	CATSDASPGQGNQPQHF	TGTGCCACCAGTGACGCCAGTCCGGGACAGGGTAATCAGCCCCAGCATTTT
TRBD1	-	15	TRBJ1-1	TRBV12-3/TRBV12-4	CASSFGSTGATEAFF	TGTGCCAGCAGTTTTGGCTCAACAGGGGCCACTGAAGCTTTCTTT
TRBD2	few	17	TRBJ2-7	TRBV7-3	CASSSSGTSAEIYEQYF	TGTGCCAGCAGTTCTTCCGGGACTAGCGCGGAGATCTACGAGCAGTACTTC
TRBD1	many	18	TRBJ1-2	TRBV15	CATSTGTALTVPGYGYTF	TGTGCCACCAGCACGGGGACAGCCCTTACCGTTCCGGGCTATGGCTACACCTTC
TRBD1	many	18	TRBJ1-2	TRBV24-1	CATSDPTVQGPDPYGYTF	TGTGCCACCAGTGACCCAACGGTACAGGGGCCCGACCCCTATGGCTACACCTTC
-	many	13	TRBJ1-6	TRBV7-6	CASSLDNNSPLHF	TGTGCCAGCAGCTTAGATAATAATTCACCCCTCCACTTT
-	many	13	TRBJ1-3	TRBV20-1	CSARGSFGDTIYF	TGCAGTGCTAGAGGCTCCTTCGGGGACACCATATATTTT
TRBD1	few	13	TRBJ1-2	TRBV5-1	CASSSDRDNGYTF	TGCGCCAGCAGCTCGGACAGGGATAATGGCTACACCTTC